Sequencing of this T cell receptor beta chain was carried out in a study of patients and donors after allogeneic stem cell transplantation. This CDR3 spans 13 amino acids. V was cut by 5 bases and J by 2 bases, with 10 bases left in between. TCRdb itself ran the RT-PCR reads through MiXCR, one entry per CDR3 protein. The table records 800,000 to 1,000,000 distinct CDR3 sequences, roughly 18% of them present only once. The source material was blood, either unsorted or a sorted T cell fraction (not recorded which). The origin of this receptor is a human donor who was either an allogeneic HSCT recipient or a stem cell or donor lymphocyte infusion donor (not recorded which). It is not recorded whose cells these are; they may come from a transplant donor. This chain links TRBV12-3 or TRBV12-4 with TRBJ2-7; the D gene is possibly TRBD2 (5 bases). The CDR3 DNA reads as TGTGCCAGCAGTGACGGGGTCGCCTACGAGCAGTACTTC. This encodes CASSDGVAYEQYF.